The T cell receptor beta chain under discussion was sequenced for a study of T-cell reconstitution after alpha-beta-depleted transplantation in children. General study results and limits: When one year had passed after transplant, most T-cell counts and diversity came from newly produced T cells. There were reportedly several hundred expanded graft clones from which alpha-beta T cells came about two months after transplant.

In regard to this clonotype: Its antigen is undetermined.

J gave up 0 bases and V 3 bases, and 14 bases lay outside the gene matches. The CDR3 extends over 19 amino acids. Germline-derived CDR1 and CDR2 are DFQATT and SNEGSKA (reference sequence). Preparation of the TCRbeta library involved a method that used unique molecular identifiers. TCRdb re-analysed the PCR reads in MiXCR, keeping a single row per CDR3 protein. The sample has roughly 200,000 distinct CDR3 sequences, roughly a tenth seen once. V gene TRBV20-1 combines with J gene TRBJ2-3, with TRBD2 identical over 11 bases. The source was PBMCs, collected before TCRalphabeta/CD19-depleted stem cell transplant. This clonotype was sampled from a child under two years old with acute myeloid leukemia, due to receive a stem cell transplant. DNA for the CDR3: TGCAGTGCTAGGTTCCCCGGGACTAGCGGAGGCGCCAGCACAGATACGCAGTATTTT. It is translated as CSARFPGTSGGASTDTQYF.